One sample yielded the 3 T cell receptor beta chains listed below, sequenced in a study of beta chain features in type 1 diabetes. All of the isolated RNA was reverse transcribed, so expressed TCRB transcripts were sequenced. Assay used: immunoSEQ multiplex PCR; TCRdb lists only in-frame clones, some missing. Here the sample spans almost 350,000 clones, around 19% being singletons. The sequenced sample consisted of naive CD4+ T cells from blood. The receptors derive from a woman under 30 in good health.

The V and J genes are TRBV30 and TRBJ1-1; D unresolved. The CDR3 runs 14 residues. Germline values: CDR1 GTSNPN, CDR2 SVGIG (reference sequence). V was clipped by 0 bases and J by 1 base, with 9 bases between them. The CDR3 spells CAWSVWAENTEAFF. The CDR3 region has the DNA TGTGCCTGGAGTGTGTGGGCAGAGAACACTGAAGCTTTCTTT.

This clone was counted only a few times. The chain combines TRBV5-1 with TRBJ2-3; 10 nucleotides agree with TRBD2. Germline loops: CDR1 SGHRS, CDR2 YFSETQ. The CDR3 runs to 16 residues. The J segment lost 2 bases and the V segment lost 0 bases, leaving 3 bases of the junction unmatched. The CDR3 bases are TGCGCCAGCAGCTTGGGTAGCGGGAGGTCCACAGATACGCAGTATTTT. Translating gives CASSLGSGRSTDTQYF.

The chain links TRBV2 to TRBJ2-7, with a weak D call TRBD1 (6 bases). From germline, CDR1 is SNHLY and CDR2 FYNNEI. Deletions cut 4 bases from V and 6 bases from J, with 16 bases between. The CDR3 is made up of 14 amino acids. The CDR3 is CASSAGQGPREQYF. CDR3 DNA: TGTGCCAGCAGTGCGGGACAAGGGCCTCGCGAGCAGTACTTC.